This T cell receptor beta chain was found in a study of T cell responses to AZD1222 COVID-19 vaccine. Study-wide results and caveats: CD4 TCRs linked to vaccination spanned spike, dominating at 160-218 and 743-854.

The data were produced by immunoSEQ multiplex PCR, yet TCRdb's version contains in-frame clones alone and is incomplete. Counted here are about 120,000 clones, about 88% occurring once; the ten biggest clones make up roughly 10%. A remark on this clone: Its antigen is not identified.

V lost 6 bases to trimming and J lost 4 bases, with 9 bases between them. This CDR3 comprises 12 residues. The sample here was peripheral blood, taken on day 0 of AZD1222 vaccination. This clonotype originated in an adult in good health. The V gene is TRBV12-3 or TRBV12-4, the J gene TRBJ2-5; a weak D match, TRBD1 (6 bases). The CDR3 bases are TGTGCCAGCAGGAGGGGGTCAGAGACCCAGTACTTC. It is translated as CASRRGSETQYF.